This T cell receptor (beta chain) was retrieved from a study of blood T cell repertoires in COVID-19. About the research overall: The United States, Italy and Spain provided the acute and convalescent COVID-19 samples.

This CDR3 region has 15 residues. Trimming pared 7 bases from V and 5 bases from J, leaving 17 bases between. Germline CDR1 is SGHAT and CDR2 is FQNNGV. Sequencing used immunoSEQ multiplex PCR; TCRdb keeps in-frame clones, though not all of them. The data contain approximately 190,000 clones, 87% of them seen just once; the ten biggest clones take up roughly 21%. The clonotype was recovered from a man aged 60 to 75 with active or convalescent COVID-19. The chain employs TRBV11-2 and TRBJ2-2; D is perhaps TRBD2 (6 bases). The source material was peripheral blood. CDR3 coding DNA: TGTGCCAGCACCCCTCTAGCGAGAGTGACCGGGGAGCTGTTTTTT. Encoded protein: CASTPLARVTGELFF.